This T cell receptor (beta chain) is from a study of blood T cells in healthy people across ages. Alongside a J-beta primer mix, a sample-barcoded 5' primer served in a second PCR lasting 7 to 11 cycles. All cDNA molecules were each tagged by a template-switch adaptor with 12 random nucleotides. Sequencing of every sample gave 2.5 million or more CDR3-containing paired-end reads. TCRdb re-called the 5' RACE reads through MiXCR, storing one row per CDR3 protein. The sample holds roughly 700,000 distinct CDR3 sequences; about 30% are singletons and the top ten take 15%. Overall study results and limits: Aged donors had fewer naive CD4+ cells and lower diversity than long-lived donors.

The V gene end was trimmed by 5 bases and the J gene end by 2 bases; junction bases not matched to a gene: 8. Per germline, CDR1 SGHTA and CDR2 FQGNSA. The CDR3 totals 15 residues. This clonotype was detected only a few times. The antigen is unknown. All donors came from Russia, were Caucasian and healthy, and spanned ages roughly 6 to 95. The chain combines TRBV7-2 with TRBJ2-7; 8 bases map to TRBD1. Sequencing was carried out using blood. This clonotype originated in a woman older than 75 in good health. The CDR3 loop reads CASSMTGAATYEQYF. CDR3 in DNA: TGTGCCAGCAGCATGACAGGGGCGGCAACCTACGAGCAGTACTTC. The variable domain in full, completed from reference TRBV7-2 and TRBJ2-7, reads GAGVSQSPSNKVTEKGKDVELRCDPISGHTALYWYRQSLGQGLEFLIYFQGNSAPDKSGLPSDRFSAERTGGSVSTLTIQRTQQEDSAVYLCASSMTGAATYEQYFGPGTRLTVT.